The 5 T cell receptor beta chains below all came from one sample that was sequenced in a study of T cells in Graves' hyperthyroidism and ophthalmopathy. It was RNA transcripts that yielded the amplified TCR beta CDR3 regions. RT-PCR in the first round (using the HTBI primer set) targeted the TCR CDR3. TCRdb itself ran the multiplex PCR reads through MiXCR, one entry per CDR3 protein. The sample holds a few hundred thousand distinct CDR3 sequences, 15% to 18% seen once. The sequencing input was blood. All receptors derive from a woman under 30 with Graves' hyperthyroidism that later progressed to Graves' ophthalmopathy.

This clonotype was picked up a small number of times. CDR3 sequence (DNA): TGCGCCAGCAGCTTCCGGACCGACAATGAGCAGTTCTTC. Its translation is CASSFRTDNEQFF. The chain joins TRBV4-3 to TRBJ2-1, with D hard to call. This CDR3 comprises 13 residues. CDR1 and CDR2 (germline): LGHNA, YSLEER. V lost 5 bases and J 5 bases, leaving 10 bases between the germline ends.

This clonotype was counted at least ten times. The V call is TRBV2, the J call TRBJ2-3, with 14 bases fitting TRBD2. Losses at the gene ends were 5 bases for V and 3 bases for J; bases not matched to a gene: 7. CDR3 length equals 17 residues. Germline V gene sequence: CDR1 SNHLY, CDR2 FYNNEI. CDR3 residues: CASSYTGTSGSTDTQYF. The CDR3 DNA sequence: TGTGCCAGCAGTTATACGGGGACTAGCGGGAGTACAGATACGCAGTATTTT.

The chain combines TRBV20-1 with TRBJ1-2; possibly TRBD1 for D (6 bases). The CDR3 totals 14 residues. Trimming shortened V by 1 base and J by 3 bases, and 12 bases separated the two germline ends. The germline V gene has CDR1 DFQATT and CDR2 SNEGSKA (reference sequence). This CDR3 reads CSARADRFDYGYTF. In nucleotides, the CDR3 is TGCAGTGCTAGAGCGGACAGATTTGACTATGGCTACACCTTC.

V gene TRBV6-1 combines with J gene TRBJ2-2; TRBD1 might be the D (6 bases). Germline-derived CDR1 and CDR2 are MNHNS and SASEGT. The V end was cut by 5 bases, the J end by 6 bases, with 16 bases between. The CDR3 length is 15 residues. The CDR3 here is CASSPHTGSAGELFF. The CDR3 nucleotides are TGTGCCAGCAGTCCACATACAGGGTCCGCCGGGGAGCTGTTTTTT.

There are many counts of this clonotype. CDR3 region: CASSLLGEAFF. As DNA, the CDR3 is TGTGCCAGCAGTTTACTAGGTGAAGCTTTCTTT. The V call is TRBV28, the J call TRBJ1-1, with D uncertain. V was cut by 2 bases and J by 7 bases, with 5 bases left in between. The CDR3 is made up of 11 amino acids. CDR1 is MDHEN and CDR2 is SYDVKM in the germline V gene.